Below, 26 T cell receptor beta chains from the same sample are listed, as sequenced in a study of CD8 T cells in ankylosing spondylitis. TCRdb itself ran the 5' RACE reads through MiXCR, one entry per CDR3 protein. Found here are around 90,000 distinct CDR3 sequences, roughly 27% of them singletons; the top ten hold 50% to 60%. The sample was blood, either unsorted or a sorted T cell fraction (not recorded which). The receptor set was obtained from a male donor with ankylosing spondylitis or in good health (not recorded which).

V usage is TRBV5-6 and J usage is TRBJ2-5; D is uncertain. V lost 2 bases to trimming and J lost 2 bases, with 7 bases between them. Germline CDR1 reads SGHDT; CDR2 reads YYEEEE. The CDR3 loop spans 13 amino acids. The CDR3 region is CASSLGAQETQYF. CDR3 sequence (DNA): TGTGCCAGCAGCTTAGGCGCACAAGAGACCCAGTACTTC.

The genes are TRBV7-8 and TRBJ2-1; TRBD1 agrees at 8 bases. V was pared by 5 bases and J by 4 bases, with 7 bases of the junction left unmatched. The length of the CDR3 is 15 residues. Germline loops: CDR1 SGHVS, CDR2 FQNEAQ. The chain's CDR3 is CASSVRQGPYNEQFF. The CDR3, as DNA: TGTGCCAGCAGCGTCAGACAGGGGCCATACAATGAGCAGTTCTTC.

This clonotype was recorded a few times. This chain joins TRBV5-1 and TRBJ1-6; 7 bases are shared with TRBD1. The CDR3 consists of 15 residues. Trimming cost V 4 bases and J 7 bases; bases outside gene matches: 8. Per germline, CDR1 SGHRS and CDR2 YFSETQ. The CDR3 reads CASSPTGRSNSPLHF. CDR3 nucleotide sequence: TGCGCCAGCAGCCCGACAGGGCGGTCCAATTCACCCCTCCACTTT.

This clonotype was detected a few times. The V call is TRBV7-3, the J call TRBJ2-3; no definite D call. This CDR3 has 12 residues. Per the germline V gene, CDR1 is SGHTA and CDR2 is FQGTGA. V dropped 4 bases and J dropped 2 bases, with 4 bases sitting between them. This CDR3 reads CASSSNTDTQYF. CDR3 coding DNA: TGTGCCAGCAGCTCGAACACAGATACGCAGTATTTT.

This clonotype was seen at least ten times. V and J are TRBV29-1 and TRBJ1-1; TRBD1 matches 10 bases. V dropped 2 bases and J dropped 8; count of bases not matched to a gene: 5. The CDR3 has 13 residues. Germline assignment: CDR1 SQVTM and CDR2 ANQGSEA. CDR3: CSVERTGGSEAFF. DNA for the CDR3: TGCAGCGTTGAAAGGACAGGGGGATCCGAAGCTTTCTTT. The whole variable domain, remainder taken from reference TRBV29-1 and TRBJ1-1, is SAVISQKPSRDICQRGTSLTIQCQVDSQVTMMFWYRQQPGQSLTLIATANQGSEATYESGFVIDKFPISRPNLTFSTLTVSNMSPEDSSIYLCSVERTGGSEAFFGQGTRLTVV.

This clonotype was counted only a few times. DNA for the CDR3: TGTGCCATCAGTCAGGGACAGGGGACGTTTCTGGAGACCCAGTACTTC. Translating gives CAISQGQGTFLETQYF. The chain couples TRBV10-3 to TRBJ2-5, with TRBD1 matching over 10 bases. This CDR3 is built from 16 residues. CDR1 and CDR2 from the germline V gene are ENHRY and SYGVKD. Unmatched junction bases numbered 11, after V lost 5 bases and J lost 5 bases.

J is TRBJ2-7 and V is TRBV3-1, with 8 bases that match TRBD1. The V gene's germline CDR1 is LGHDT and CDR2 YNNKEL (reference sequence). After removal of 3 bases from V and 3 bases from J, the junction contained 13 bases not matched to a gene. The CDR3 runs to 17 residues. CDR3 in amino acids: CASSQPGALDRDYEQYF. As DNA, the CDR3 is TGTGCCAGCAGCCAGCCCGGAGCCTTGGACAGGGACTACGAGCAGTACTTC.

This chain connects TRBV6-5 to TRBJ2-3; D remains ambiguous. This CDR3 comprises 13 residues. V lost 4 bases to trimming and J lost 5 bases, with 10 bases between them. Germline loops: CDR1 MNHEY, CDR2 SVGAGI. CDR3 DNA sequence: TGTGCCAGCAGTTCCCTGCTGGGAGATACGCAGTATTTT. Amino acids: CASSSLLGDTQYF.

This rearrangement joins TRBV20-1 to TRBJ1-6, with unresolved D. The V gene lost 0 bases and the J gene lost 14 bases, with 17 bases spanning the gap. This CDR3 region has 14 residues. Germline V gene lookup returns CDR1 DFQATT and CDR2 SNEGSKA (reference sequence). CDR3 region: CSARDTRSQSTLHF. The CDR3 DNA follows: TGCAGTGCTAGAGACACCCGATCCCAGAGCACCCTCCACTTT.

The chain combines TRBV29-1 with TRBJ2-3; 9 nucleotides align to TRBD1. The V segment lost 2 bases and the J segment 3 bases; nucleotides outside the gene matches: 6. Germline-derived CDR1 and CDR2 are SQVTM and ANQGSEA. The CDR3 is made up of 15 amino acids. The CDR3 reads CSVERTGGITDTQYF. In DNA form, the CDR3 reads TGCAGCGTTGAACGCACAGGGGGCATAACAGATACGCAGTATTTT.

In its sample, this clonotype was seen many times. V and J are TRBV20-1 and TRBJ2-3; 9 nucleotides line up with TRBD2. Germline V lookup: CDR1 DFQATT, CDR2 SNEGSKA (reference sequence). The junction had 5 bases not matched to a gene; V was cut back by 4 bases and J by 3 bases. The CDR3 has 14 residues. Here the CDR3 DNA reads TGCAGTGCTAATCTAGCGGGAATGACAGATACGCAGTATTTT. Protein sequence: CSANLAGMTDTQYF.

The J gene is TRBJ1-4, the V gene TRBV5-1; 7 nucleotides line up with TRBD1. The germline CDR1 and CDR2 sequences are SGHRS and YFSETQ. Trimming took 4 bases from V and 4 from J; bases not matched to a gene: 16. The CDR3 totals 18 residues. CDR3 DNA: TGCGCCAGCAGCACCGGAGGGGGCACGGTACGCGGTAATGAAAAACTGTTTTTT. Protein product: CASSTGGGTVRGNEKLFF.

This clonotype occurred a few times. This chain joins TRBV24-1 and TRBJ2-2; D perhaps matches TRBD2 (5 bases). The CDR3 has 16 amino acids. V was pared by 7 bases and J by 4 bases, with 18 bases between. Germline CDR1 and CDR2: KGHDR and SFDVKD. CDR3 in amino acids: CATSPGGLRVTGELFF. DNA for the CDR3: TGTGCCACCAGCCCGGGTGGCCTGCGGGTCACCGGGGAGCTGTTTTTT.

This clonotype was recorded a few times. This chain connects TRBV20-1 to TRBJ2-3; TRBD1 might be the D (6 bases). The CDR3 spans 14 residues. Germline V lookup: CDR1 DFQATT, CDR2 SNEGSKA (reference sequence). Trimming took 3 bases from V and 0 from J, leaving 10 bases between them. This CDR3 is CSASRTASTDTQYF. In nucleotides, the CDR3 is TGCAGTGCTAGTAGGACAGCTAGCACAGATACGCAGTATTTT.

This clonotype was counted between two and nine times. The chain combines TRBV5-1 with TRBJ2-7; TRBD2 matches 7 bases. The CDR3 is 14 residues long. The ends lost 4 bases at V and 3 bases at J; junction bases unmatched: 7. Per germline, CDR1 SGHRS and CDR2 YFSETQ. DNA for the CDR3: TGCGCCAGCAGCCTGAATGCGGGGGACTACGAGCAGTACGTC. Protein sequence: CASSLNAGDYEQYV.

This clonotype was observed a few times. The rearrangement uses TRBV5-1 and TRBJ1-3; 7 nucleotides agree with TRBD1. Germline V lookup: CDR1 SGHRS, CDR2 YFSETQ. J lost 0 bases, V lost 7 bases, and 10 bases had no gene match. This CDR3 has 16 amino acids. The CDR3 region is CASCRYGTASGNTIYF. Here the CDR3 DNA reads TGCGCCAGCTGCCGTTACGGGACAGCCTCTGGAAACACCATATATTTT.

Concerning this clonotype: One junction end does not reproduce the germline sequence, and a read error may be involved. The chain recombines TRBV20-1 with TRBJ1-4; 7 nucleotides agree with TRBD1. In germline, CDR1 is DFQATT, CDR2 SNEGSKA (reference sequence). This CDR3 contains 15 residues. CDR3 residues: CCARDVGQNNEKLFF. CDR3 bases: TGCTGTGCTAGAGATGTGGGACAGAATAATGAAAAACTGTTTTTT.

This clonotype has a handful of counts. The chain recombines TRBV20-1 with TRBJ2-3; D might be TRBD2 (5 bases). V was shortened by 6 bases and J by 3 bases, with 16 bases between the two germline ends. This CDR3 spans 14 amino acids. The germline V gene encodes CDR1 DFQATT and CDR2 SNEGSKA (reference sequence). In DNA form, the CDR3 reads TGCAGTGCCGGAACACCCACGGGAACAGATACGCAGTATTTT. Translated: CSAGTPTGTDTQYF.

The CDR3 region has the DNA TGCAGCGTTCGAGGCAGGGAGGGGGGCACTGAAGCTTTCTTT. Amino acid sequence: CSVRGREGGTEAFF. The V gene is TRBV29-1, the J gene TRBJ1-1; possible D gene TRBD1, 6 bases. CDR1 SQVTM and CDR2 ANQGSEA come from the germline V gene. The CDR3 runs to 14 residues. V lost 5 bases and J lost 4, with 17 bases in between. The full variable domain, rest sourced from reference TRBV29-1 and TRBJ1-1, is SAVISQKPSRDICQRGTSLTIQCQVDSQVTMMFWYRQQPGQSLTLIATANQGSEATYESGFVIDKFPISRPNLTFSTLTVSNMSPEDSSIYLCSVRGREGGTEAFFGQGTRLTVV.

The table lists this clonotype with a few counts. The chain couples TRBV18 to TRBJ1-1, with D tentatively TRBD1 (5 bases). This CDR3 has 15 residues. Germline loops: CDR1 KGHSH, CDR2 LQKENI. Deletions cut 4 bases from V and 1 base from J, with 13 bases between. As DNA, the CDR3 is TGTGCCAGCTCACTGTACACAGGAACGAACACTGAAGCTTTCTTT. This encodes CASSLYTGTNTEAFF.

The V call is TRBV25-1, the J call TRBJ2-7; D is possibly TRBD1 or TRBD2 (5 bases each). The CDR3 covers 15 residues. The V and J ends lost 8 bases and 7 bases respectively, with 24 bases between them. CDR1 is MGHDK, CDR2 SYGVNS, per germline. As DNA, the CDR3 is TGTGCCAGCGCGCCTTACGGGACCCCCACAGAGGAGCAGTACTTC. Protein: CASAPYGTPTEEQYF.

The chain links TRBV11-2 to TRBJ2-7; D assignment may be TRBD1 or TRBD2 (5 bases each). Germline V lookup: CDR1 SGHAT, CDR2 FQNNGV. The CDR3 covers 15 residues. Deletions cut 5 bases from V and 2 bases from J, with 16 bases between. The CDR3 sequence is CASSPTGPTPYEQYF. The CDR3 DNA sequence: TGTGCCAGCAGCCCAACGGGACCCACGCCCTACGAGCAGTACTTC.

This chain joins TRBV7-9 and TRBJ2-3; the D gene is possibly TRBD1 (5 bases). Between the trimmed V and J ends, which lost 5 bases and 4 bases, there was a span of 13 bases. The germline CDR1 and CDR2 sequences are SEHNR and FQNEAQ (reference sequence). The CDR3 loop spans 14 amino acids. This chain's CDR3 is CASSQGKGSDTQYF. For the CDR3, the DNA is TGTGCCAGCAGCCAGGGAAAGGGTTCAGATACGCAGTATTTT.

This clonotype was counted only a few times. This chain connects TRBV5-1 to TRBJ2-1, with a weak D call TRBD2 (5 bases). The CDR3 contains 16 residues. The V and J ends lost 6 bases and 4 bases respectively, with 20 bases between them. Looked up from germline, CDR1 is SGHRS and CDR2 is YFSETQ. The CDR3 bases are TGCGCCAGCAACCCCCTTGGTAGGACTCAGTACAATGAGCAGTTCTTC. This gives the protein CASNPLGRTQYNEQFF. The whole variable domain, filled in from reference TRBV5-1 and TRBJ2-1, reads KAGVTQTPRYLIKTRGQQVTLSCSPISGHRSVSWYQQTPGQGLQFLFEYFSETQRNKGNFPGRFSGRQFSNSRSEMNVSTLELGDSALYLCASNPLGRTQYNEQFFGPGTRLTVL.

This clonotype has just a few counts. The gene calls are TRBV18 and TRBJ1-1, with TRBD1 as a possible D gene (5 bases). Germline values: CDR1 KGHSH, CDR2 LQKENI. V was clipped by 1 base and J by 7 bases, with 10 bases between them. The CDR3 length is 13 residues. CDR3 coding DNA: TGTGCCAGCTCACCACTAGGGAGGGGTGAAGCTTTCTTT. Residues: CASSPLGRGEAFF.

CDR3 coding DNA: TGCAGCGTTGAAAATGGGGCGAACACTGAAGCTTTCTTT. It translates to CSVENGANTEAFF. J is TRBJ1-1 and V is TRBV29-1, with D possibly matching TRBD1 (5 bases). This CDR3 has 13 amino acids. Per the germline V gene, CDR1 is SQVTM and CDR2 is ANQGSEA. Trimming took off 2 bases at V and 1 base at J, with 8 bases between the two ends.